The T cell receptor beta chain under discussion was sequenced for a study of shared clonotypes between healthy human individuals. At the level of the study: CD8 memory received one plate per donor, CD8 naive two, CD4 memory three and CD4 naive three. The study, taken as a whole, reports: In contrast to clonotypes shared by all four donors, non-shared clonotypes had lower generation probabilities. The low donor count limited represented genetic and exposure-history diversity.

Note on this clone: The antigen remains unidentified.

Several immunoSEQ 96-well plates shared each subset's DNA, each plate a replicate. TCRdb keeps only in-frame clones here, not all; method: immunoSEQ multiplex PCR. Among approximately 530,000 clones listed, less than 96% were seen once. CDR1 MDHEN and CDR2 SYDVKM come from the germline V gene. Unmatched junction bases numbered 6, after V lost 6 bases and J lost 4 bases. CDR3 length: 14 amino acids. V usage is TRBV28 and J usage is TRBJ1-3; 7 nucleotides agree with TRBD1. This clonotype originated in a woman aged 25-40 years in good health. The sample consisted of naive CD4+ T cells sorted from blood. The subset: CD45RA+ positively selected. Written as DNA, the CDR3 is TGTGCCAGCAGAAATGACAGGGTGGGAAACACCATATATTTT. Its protein product is CASRNDRVGNTIYF. Drawing the rest from reference TRBV28 and TRBJ1-3, the complete variable domain is DVKVTQSSRYLVKRTGEKVFLECVQDMDHENMFWYRQDPGLGLRLIYFSYDVKMKEKGDIPEGYSVSREKKERFSLILESASTNQTSMYLCASRNDRVGNTIYFGEGSWLTVV.